The 17 T cell receptor beta chains presented below share a single source sample, sequenced in a study of blood T cell repertoires in COVID-19. TCRdb's table, derived via immunoSEQ multiplex PCR, lists solely in-frame clones and lacks some. The sample lists roughly 170,000 clones, 65% to 85% occurring once. Input material: PBMCs or T cells enriched from blood (not recorded which). Source of these receptors: a woman aged 40 to 55 with acute COVID-19.

J is TRBJ1-1 and V is TRBV30, with TRBD1 matching over 10 bases. V shed 5 bases and J 3 bases; nucleotides not matched to a gene: 0. CDR3 length equals 12 residues. Germline V gene data show CDR1 as GTSNPN and CDR2 as SVGIG (reference sequence). This CDR3 is CAWDRGHTEAFF. The CDR3 DNA reads TGTGCCTGGGACAGGGGGCACACTGAAGCTTTCTTT. Full variable domain (rest looked up from reference TRBV30 and TRBJ1-1): SQTIHQWPATLVQPVGSPLSLECTVEGTSNPNLYWYRQAAGRGLQLLFYSVGIGQISSEVPQNLSASRPQDRQFILSSKKLLLSDSGFYLCAWDRGHTEAFFGQGTRLTVV.

In this sample, this clone turned up a few times. The chain links TRBV25-1 to TRBJ2-1, with TRBD2 matching over 9 bases. J was trimmed by 9 bases and V by 2 bases; bases with no gene match: 8. CDR1 is MGHDK and CDR2 is SYGVNS in the germline V gene. This CDR3 region has 15 residues. CDR3 bases: TGTGCCAGCAGTGAAGCTGGCGGGAGGGCCACTGAGCAGTTCTTC. This translates into CASSEAGGRATEQFF.

V and J are TRBV5-1 and TRBJ1-1; 12 positions agree with TRBD1. The germline gives CDR1 SGHRS, CDR2 YFSETQ. This CDR3 comprises 15 residues. V was clipped by 3 bases and J by 5 bases; unmatched bases: 5. For the CDR3, the DNA is TGCGCCAGCAGCTCCCGGGACAGGGGGCTGACTGAAGCTTTCTTT. It translates to CASSSRDRGLTEAFF.

For the CDR3, the DNA is TGTGCCTGGAGTCGCATGTTAGCGGGAGGGGAAGAGACCCAGTACTTC. Its protein product is CAWSRMLAGGEETQYF. The chain has TRBV30 and TRBJ2-5, with 11 bases aligning to TRBD2. CDR3 length equals 16 residues. Germline V gene lookup returns CDR1 GTSNPN and CDR2 SVGIG (reference sequence). V gave up 2 bases and J gave up 3 bases; unmatched junction bases: 8.

The chain couples TRBV5-1 to TRBJ2-1; D is unclear. Trimming took off 3 bases at V and 9 bases at J, with 16 bases between the two ends. The CDR3 sequence is 14 residues long. Germline lookup yields CDR1 SGHRS and CDR2 YFSETQ. The DNA of the CDR3 is TGCGCCAGCAGCTCCATCGTCGTCGTCGGTGAGCAGTTCTTC. Its translation: CASSSIVVVGEQFF.

The V call is TRBV12-2, the J call TRBJ2-5; TRBD2 is the table's D call and was not checked against the DNA. TRBV12-2 is termed a pseudogene. The CDR3 extends over 15 amino acids. CDR3 bases: TGTGCAAGTCGCTTAATAGGCGGCCTGGAAGAGACCCAGTACTTC. Protein sequence: CASRLIGGLEETQYF.

This clone was seen at least ten times. The chain employs TRBV27 and TRBJ1-1; 8 bases line up with TRBD1. The CDR3 totals 14 residues. The germline V gene encodes CDR1 MNHEY and CDR2 SMNVEV (reference sequence). Unmatched junction bases numbered 3, after V lost 2 bases and J lost 4 bases. The CDR3 loop is CASSLQGAPTEAFF. DNA for the CDR3: TGTGCCAGCAGTTTACAGGGGGCCCCCACTGAAGCTTTCTTT.

The CDR3 loop reads CASSSEYQPQHF. The CDR3 DNA reads as TGTGCCAGCAGTTCCGAGTATCAGCCCCAGCATTTT. J is TRBJ1-5 and V is TRBV12-3 or TRBV12-4; D not resolved. CDR3 length equals 12 residues. V was trimmed by 4 bases and J by 5 bases, leaving 6 bases between them.

V usage is TRBV7-9 and J usage is TRBJ2-3; 7 bases are shared with TRBD2. The CDR3 is 14 residues long. The V segment lost 6 bases and the J segment 4 bases; nucleotides outside the gene matches: 7. CDR1 and CDR2 (germline): SEHNR, FQNEAQ (reference sequence). In DNA, the CDR3 is TGTGCCAGCAGTCCGAGCGGGACCCCAGATACGCAGTATTTT. Protein sequence: CASSPSGTPDTQYF. The variable domain in full, completed from reference TRBV7-9 and TRBJ2-3, reads DTGVSQNPRHKITKRGQNVTFRCDPISEHNRLYWYRQTLGQGPEFLTYFQNEAQLEKSRLLSDRFSAERPKGSFSTLEIQRTEQGDSAMYLCASSPSGTPDTQYFGPGTRLTVL.

The V gene is TRBV3-1 (or the pseudogene TRBV3-2), the J gene TRBJ2-5; unclear D gene. The CDR3 is 12 amino acids. Trimming took 4 bases from V and 5 from J, leaving 8 bases between them. Germline CDR1 LGHDT, CDR2 YNNKEL (reference sequence). The CDR3 loop reads CASSLIRETQYF. DNA of the CDR3: TGTGCCAGCAGCCTCATCCGGGAGACCCAGTACTTC.

This chain joins TRBV6-5 and TRBJ2-1; 8 bases match TRBD1. Germline CDR1 reads MNHEY; CDR2 reads SVGAGI. V gave up 6 bases and J gave up 5 bases; unmatched junction bases: 3. The length of the CDR3 is 13 residues. The CDR3 DNA follows: TGTGCCAGCAGATGGACAGGGAACAATGAGCAGTTCTTC. This translates into CASRWTGNNEQFF.

CDR3 in amino acids: CASSLDFGRGNTEAFF. The CDR3 DNA sequence: TGTGCCAGCAGCTTAGATTTCGGCAGGGGTAACACTGAAGCTTTCTTT. V gene TRBV11-2 combines with J gene TRBJ1-1; possible D gene TRBD1, 6 bases. V was cut by 0 bases and J by 2 bases, with 13 bases left in between. This CDR3 spans 16 amino acids. Germline V gene lookup returns CDR1 SGHAT and CDR2 FQNNGV. The full variable domain, with the rest looked up from reference TRBV11-2 and TRBJ1-1, is EAGVAQSPRYKIIEKRQSVAFWCNPISGHATLYWYQQILGQGPKLLIQFQNNGVVDDSQLPKDRFSAERLKGVDSTLKIQPAKLEDSAVYLCASSLDFGRGNTEAFFGQGTRLTVV.

The gene calls are TRBV19 and TRBJ2-1; TRBD2 is a possible D gene (5 bases). Germline V gene data show CDR1 as LNHDA and CDR2 as SQIVND (reference sequence). Trimming cost V 6 bases and J 4 bases, with 16 bases left between them. The length of the CDR3 is 15 residues. The CDR3 nucleotides read TGTGCCAGTAGCACCGGCAAACGGACTTACAATGAGCAGTTCTTC. It yields the protein CASSTGKRTYNEQFF.

The chain couples TRBV7-2 to TRBJ1-1; tentatively, D is TRBD1 (5 bases). CDR1 is SGHTA and CDR2 is FQGNSA in the germline V gene. The germline V and J ends were trimmed by 6 bases and 3 bases, with 14 bases remaining between them. The length of the CDR3 is 14 residues. CDR3 in amino acids: CASRTQGGDTEAFF. The CDR3 nucleotides are TGTGCCAGCAGGACTCAGGGTGGGGACACTGAAGCTTTCTTT.

This clone was seen only once. The V call is TRBV5-1, the J call TRBJ2-3, with D maybe TRBD1 (6 bases). The germline V and J ends were trimmed by 3 bases and 0 bases, with 11 bases remaining between them. Germline values: CDR1 SGHRS, CDR2 YFSETQ. There are 15 residues in the CDR3. CDR3 sequence: CASSSQGPSTDTQYF. CDR3 in DNA: TGCGCCAGCAGCTCACAGGGCCCTAGCACAGATACGCAGTATTTT.

The count of this clone is one. The chain employs TRBV7-8 and TRBJ2-2, with TRBD2 as a possible D gene (5 bases). The V gene's germline CDR1 is SGHVS and CDR2 FQNEAQ. V was pared by 8 bases and J by 2 bases, with 15 bases between. The CDR3 totals 15 residues. CDR3 loop: CASGRERLNTGELFF. The CDR3 bases are TGTGCCAGCGGCCGAGAGCGGTTAAACACCGGGGAGCTGTTTTTT.

This chain uses TRBV9 with TRBJ2-2; D is uncertain. The CDR3 extends over 13 amino acids. Trimming took 0 bases from V and 5 from J, leaving 5 bases between them. Germline values: CDR1 SGDLS, CDR2 YYNGEE. The CDR3 DNA is TGTGCCAGCAGCGTAGGGCCGACCGGGGAGCTGTTTTTT. It encodes CASSVGPTGELFF.